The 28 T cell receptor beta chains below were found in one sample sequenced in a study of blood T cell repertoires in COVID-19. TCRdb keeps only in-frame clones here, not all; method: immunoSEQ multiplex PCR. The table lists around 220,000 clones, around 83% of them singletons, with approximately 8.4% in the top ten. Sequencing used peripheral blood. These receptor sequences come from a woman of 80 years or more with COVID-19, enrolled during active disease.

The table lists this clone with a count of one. CDR3 in amino acids: CASSSTGGFGEKLFF. The CDR3 region has the DNA TGCGCCAGCAGTTCGACCGGAGGGTTCGGTGAAAAACTGTTTTTT. The chain uses TRBV5-1 and TRBJ1-4; the D is unclear. The germline V and J ends were trimmed by 5 bases and 7 bases, with 18 bases remaining between them. This CDR3 is built from 15 residues. The germline V gene encodes CDR1 SGHRS and CDR2 YFSETQ.

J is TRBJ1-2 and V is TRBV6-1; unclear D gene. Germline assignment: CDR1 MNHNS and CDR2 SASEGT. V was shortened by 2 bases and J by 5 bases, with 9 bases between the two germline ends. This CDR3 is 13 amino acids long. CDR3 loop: CASSESGIYGYTF. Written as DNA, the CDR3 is TGTGCCAGCAGTGAATCCGGGATATATGGCTACACCTTC.

The DNA of the CDR3 is TGTGCCAGCAGCCCGATAGCGGGGGTAAAGTTCGCGGAGCTGTTTTTT. This translates into CASSPIAGVKFAELFF. The chain links TRBV7-3 to TRBJ2-2, with 9 positions matching TRBD2. CDR1 and CDR2 (germline): SGHTA, FQGTGA. V lost 5 bases and J lost 10; bases outside the gene matches: 14. The CDR3 runs to 16 residues. The entire variable domain, with the rest obtained from reference TRBV7-3 and TRBJ2-2, is as follows: GAGVSQTPSNKVTEKGKYVELRCDPISGHTALYWYRQSLGQGPEFLIYFQGTGAADDSGLPNDRFFAVRPEGSVSTLKIQRTERGDSAVYLCASSPIAGVKFAELFFGEGSRLTVL.

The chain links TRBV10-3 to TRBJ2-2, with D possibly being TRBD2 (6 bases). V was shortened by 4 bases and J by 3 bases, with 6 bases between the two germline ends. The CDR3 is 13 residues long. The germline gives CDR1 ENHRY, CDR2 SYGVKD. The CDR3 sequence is CAISAGDTGELFF. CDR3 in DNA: TGTGCCATCAGTGCGGGGGACACCGGGGAGCTGTTTTTT.

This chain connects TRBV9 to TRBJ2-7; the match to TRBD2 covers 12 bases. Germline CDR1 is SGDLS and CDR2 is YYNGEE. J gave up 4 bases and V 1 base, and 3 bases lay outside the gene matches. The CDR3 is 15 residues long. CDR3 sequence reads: CASSVTGTSGYEQYF. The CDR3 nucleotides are TGTGCCAGCAGCGTAACCGGGACTAGCGGGTACGAGCAGTACTTC.

DNA for the CDR3: TGCAGCGTTGAGGACGACAGGCGGAATGGCTACACCTTC. It specifies CSVEDDRRNGYTF. The chain carries TRBV29-1 and TRBJ1-2, with D possibly matching TRBD1 (6 bases). V dropped 3 bases and J dropped 6 bases, with 14 bases sitting between them. Germline V gene sequence: CDR1 SQVTM, CDR2 ANQGSEA. The CDR3 runs 13 residues.

The CDR3 sequence: CASSLDSNRGSEAFF. The CDR3 bases are TGCGCCAGCAGCTTGGACTCCAACAGGGGGTCCGAAGCTTTCTTT. V gene TRBV5-1 combines with J gene TRBJ1-1; TRBD1 matches at 8 bases. Trimming removed 0 bases from V and 8 bases from J; junction bases left unmatched: 9. This CDR3 has 15 residues. Germline values: CDR1 SGHRS, CDR2 YFSETQ.

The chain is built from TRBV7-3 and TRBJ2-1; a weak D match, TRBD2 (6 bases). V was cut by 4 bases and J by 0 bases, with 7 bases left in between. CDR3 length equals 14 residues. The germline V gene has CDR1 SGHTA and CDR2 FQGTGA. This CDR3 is CASSSGLSYNEQFF. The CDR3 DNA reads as TGTGCCAGCAGCTCGGGACTCTCCTACAATGAGCAGTTCTTC. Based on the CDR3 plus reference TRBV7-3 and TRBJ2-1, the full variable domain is GAGVSQTPSNKVTEKGKYVELRCDPISGHTALYWYRQSLGQGPEFLIYFQGTGAADDSGLPNDRFFAVRPEGSVSTLKIQRTERGDSAVYLCASSSGLSYNEQFFGPGTRLTVL.

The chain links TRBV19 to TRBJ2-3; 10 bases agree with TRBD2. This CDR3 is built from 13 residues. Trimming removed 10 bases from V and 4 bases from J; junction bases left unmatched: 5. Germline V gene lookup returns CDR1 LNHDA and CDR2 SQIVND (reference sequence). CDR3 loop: CATSGGVPDTQYF. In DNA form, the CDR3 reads TGTGCCACGAGCGGGGGGGTCCCAGATACGCAGTATTTT.

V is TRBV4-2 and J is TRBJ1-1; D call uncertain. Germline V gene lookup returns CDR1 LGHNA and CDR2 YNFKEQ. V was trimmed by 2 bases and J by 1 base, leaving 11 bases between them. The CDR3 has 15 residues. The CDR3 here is CASSQQKGGNTEAFF. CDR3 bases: TGTGCCAGCAGCCAACAAAAGGGAGGGAACACTGAAGCTTTCTTT.

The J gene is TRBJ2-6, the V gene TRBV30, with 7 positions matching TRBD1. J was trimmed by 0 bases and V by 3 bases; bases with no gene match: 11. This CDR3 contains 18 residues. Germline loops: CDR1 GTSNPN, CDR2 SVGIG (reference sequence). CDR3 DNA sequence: TGTGCCTGGAGCAGAATGACAGGGCTAAGCTCTGGGGCCAACGTCCTGACTTTC. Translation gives CAWSRMTGLSSGANVLTF.

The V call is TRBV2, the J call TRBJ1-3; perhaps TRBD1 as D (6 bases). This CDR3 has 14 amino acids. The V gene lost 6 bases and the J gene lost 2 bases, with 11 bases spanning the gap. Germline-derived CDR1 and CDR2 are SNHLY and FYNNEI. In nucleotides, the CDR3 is TGTGCCAGCAGAACAGGGTCTCCTGGAAACACCATATATTTT. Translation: CASRTGSPGNTIYF.

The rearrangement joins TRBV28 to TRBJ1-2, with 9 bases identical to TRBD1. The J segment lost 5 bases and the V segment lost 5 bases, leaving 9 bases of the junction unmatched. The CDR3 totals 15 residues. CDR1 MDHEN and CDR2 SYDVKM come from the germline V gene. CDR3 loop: CASSPRDRARYGYTF. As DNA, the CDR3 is TGTGCCAGCAGTCCCCGGGACAGGGCTCGATATGGCTACACCTTC.

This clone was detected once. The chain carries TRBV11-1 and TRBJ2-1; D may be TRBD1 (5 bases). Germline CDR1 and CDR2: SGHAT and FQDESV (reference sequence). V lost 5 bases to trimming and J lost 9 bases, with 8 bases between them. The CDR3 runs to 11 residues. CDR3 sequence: CASSRDSEQFF. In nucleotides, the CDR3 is TGTGCCAGCAGCCGCGACAGTGAGCAGTTCTTC.

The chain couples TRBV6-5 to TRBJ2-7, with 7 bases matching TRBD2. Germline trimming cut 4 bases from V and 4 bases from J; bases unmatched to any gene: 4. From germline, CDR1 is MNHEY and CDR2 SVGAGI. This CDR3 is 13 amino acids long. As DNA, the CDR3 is TGTGCCAGCAGTTCTTTGGGGGGGTACGAGCAGTACTTC. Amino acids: CASSSLGGYEQYF.

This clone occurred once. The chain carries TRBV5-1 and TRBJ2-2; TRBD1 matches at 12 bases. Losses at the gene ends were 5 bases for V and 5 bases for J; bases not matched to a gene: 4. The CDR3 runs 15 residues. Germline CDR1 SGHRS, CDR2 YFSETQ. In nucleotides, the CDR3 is TGCGCCAGCAGGACGGGACAGGGGGCGACCGGGGAGCTGTTTTTT. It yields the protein CASRTGQGATGELFF.

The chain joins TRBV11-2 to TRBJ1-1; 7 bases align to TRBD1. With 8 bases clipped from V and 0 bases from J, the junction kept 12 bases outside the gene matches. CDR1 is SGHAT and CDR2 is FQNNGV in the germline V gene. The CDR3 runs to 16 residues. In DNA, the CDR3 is TGTGCCAGCTCGAAGGGGGCCCTTTTGATGAACACTGAAGCTTTCTTT. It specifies CASSKGALLMNTEAFF.

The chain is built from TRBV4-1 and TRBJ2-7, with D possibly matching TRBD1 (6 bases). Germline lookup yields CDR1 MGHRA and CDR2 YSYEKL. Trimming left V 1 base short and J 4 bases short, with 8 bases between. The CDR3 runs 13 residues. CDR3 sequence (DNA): TGCGCCAGCAGCCAAGTACAGGGATACGAGCAGTACTTC. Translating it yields CASSQVQGYEQYF.

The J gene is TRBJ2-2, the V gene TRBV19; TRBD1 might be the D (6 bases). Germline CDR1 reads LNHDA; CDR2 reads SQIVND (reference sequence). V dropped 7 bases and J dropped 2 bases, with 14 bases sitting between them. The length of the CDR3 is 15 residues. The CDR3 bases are TGTGCCAGTACCCGGACAGATCTAAACACCGGGGAGCTGTTTTTT. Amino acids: CASTRTDLNTGELFF.

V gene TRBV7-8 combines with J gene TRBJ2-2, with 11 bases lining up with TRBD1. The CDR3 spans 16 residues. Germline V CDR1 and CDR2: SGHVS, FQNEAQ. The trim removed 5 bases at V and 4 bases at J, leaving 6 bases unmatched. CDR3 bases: TGTGCCAGCAGCCGAGGGACAGGGGGAAGCACCGGGGAGCTGTTTTTT. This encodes CASSRGTGGSTGELFF.

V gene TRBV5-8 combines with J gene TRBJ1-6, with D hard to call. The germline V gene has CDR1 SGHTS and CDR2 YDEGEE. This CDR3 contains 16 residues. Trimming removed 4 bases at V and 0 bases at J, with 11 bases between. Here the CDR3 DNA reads TGTGCCAGCAGCCTACCGGGGAGCTCCTATAATTCACCCCTCCACTTT. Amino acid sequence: CASSLPGSSYNSPLHF.

CDR3 sequence reads: CASSLAVEVTYGYTF. The CDR3, as DNA: TGTGCCAGCAGCTTGGCCGTGGAGGTTACCTATGGCTACACCTTC. The chain joins TRBV5-5 to TRBJ1-2; D is unresolved. The CDR3 consists of 15 residues. The V gene's germline CDR1 is SGHKS and CDR2 YYEKEE (reference sequence). Deletions cut 0 bases from V and 4 bases from J, with 13 bases between.

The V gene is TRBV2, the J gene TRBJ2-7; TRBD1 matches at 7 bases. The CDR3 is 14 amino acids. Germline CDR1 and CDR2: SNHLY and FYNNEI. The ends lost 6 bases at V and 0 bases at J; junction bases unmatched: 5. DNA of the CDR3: TGTGCCAGCAGAAGGGACAGCAGCTCCTACGAGCAGTACTTC. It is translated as CASRRDSSSYEQYF.

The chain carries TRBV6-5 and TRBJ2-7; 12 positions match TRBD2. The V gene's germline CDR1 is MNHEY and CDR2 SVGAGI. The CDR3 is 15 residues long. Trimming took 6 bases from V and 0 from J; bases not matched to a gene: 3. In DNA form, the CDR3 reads TGTGCCAGCAGACAGGGACTAGCGGGCTCCTACGAGCAGTACTTC. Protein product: CASRQGLAGSYEQYF.

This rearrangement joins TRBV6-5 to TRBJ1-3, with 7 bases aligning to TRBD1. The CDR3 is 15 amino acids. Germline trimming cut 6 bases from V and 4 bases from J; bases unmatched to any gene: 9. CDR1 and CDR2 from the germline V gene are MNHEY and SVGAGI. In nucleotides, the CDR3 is TGTGCCAGCAGAATGAGACAGGGAACCGGAAACACCATATATTTT. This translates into CASRMRQGTGNTIYF.

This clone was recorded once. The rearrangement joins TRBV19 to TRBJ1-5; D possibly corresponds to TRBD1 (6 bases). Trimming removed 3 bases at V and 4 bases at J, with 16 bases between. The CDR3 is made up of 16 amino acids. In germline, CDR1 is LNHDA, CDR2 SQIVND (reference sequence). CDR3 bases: TGTGCCAGTAGTATGACGGGGGGCACGCCGAATCAGCCCCAGCATTTT. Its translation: CASSMTGGTPNQPQHF.

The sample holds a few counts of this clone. The CDR3: CAAQDPGQGAYQPQHF. The CDR3 nucleotides are TGTGCCGCCCAGGATCCGGGACAGGGGGCTTATCAGCCCCAGCATTTT. The rearrangement links TRBV19 to TRBJ1-5, with 12 bases identical to TRBD1. V shed 11 bases, J shed 5 bases, and the junction held 13 bases outside the gene matches. The CDR3 covers 16 residues. Germline CDR1 and CDR2: LNHDA and SQIVND (reference sequence).

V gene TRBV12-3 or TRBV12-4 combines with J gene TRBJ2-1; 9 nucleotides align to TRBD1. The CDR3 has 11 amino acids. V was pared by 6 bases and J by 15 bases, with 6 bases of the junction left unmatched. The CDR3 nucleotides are TGTGCCAGCAGCCTCACAGGGGGCCCGTTCTTC. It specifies CASSLTGGPFF.